This record covers a single T cell receptor beta chain. The record originates from a study of OX40 agonist ivuxolimab in advanced cancers. Study details: Patients were infused with ivuxolimab every 2 weeks at 0.01 to 10 mg/kg.

Baseline, cycle 4 day 1, and cycle 7 day 1 were the blood sampling points. Germline V gene data show CDR1 as SGHRS and CDR2 as YFSETQ. Trimming cost V 3 bases and J 0 bases, with 7 bases left between them. There are 14 residues in the CDR3. The table came from immunoSEQ multiplex PCR; TCRdb's copy has only in-frame clones and leaves some out. The repertoire holds 75,000 to 95,000 clones, with around 93% as singletons. This TCR came from an adult with an advanced solid tumor such as melanoma, head and neck, liver or kidney cancer. This chain uses TRBV5-1 with TRBJ1-3; D gene uncertain. The sequencing here drew on CD4+ or CD8+ T cells sorted from blood, taken in a trial of the OX40 agonist ivuxolimab. CDR3: CASSSNPSGNTIYF. In DNA, the CDR3 is TGCGCCAGCAGCTCCAACCCCTCTGGAAACACCATATATTTT. Based on the CDR3 plus reference TRBV5-1 and TRBJ1-3, the full variable domain is KAGVTQTPRYLIKTRGQQVTLSCSPISGHRSVSWYQQTPGQGLQFLFEYFSETQRNKGNFPGRFSGRQFSNSRSEMNVSTLELGDSALYLCASSSNPSGNTIYFGEGSWLTVV.